One sample yielded the 25 T cell receptor beta chains listed below, sequenced in a study of T cells after posttransplantation cyclophosphamide (TCRdb year 2016). Libraries were made using the immunoSEQ multiplex PCR assay. The immuneACCESS repertoire file appears here via TCRdb, limited to in-frame rearrangements. These files lack a portion of the clones; in checked studies, under half of the deficit traces to unresolved V genes, and the cause of the others is not known. This sample gives about 53,000 clones in total; just over 85% of them show up just once. 2.5% to 3% of the sample comes from the top ten. Sequenced material: PBMCs. These receptors came from a man younger than 45 with a blood cancer, CMV-positive, and with a related stem cell donor.

The rearrangement joins TRBV5-1 to TRBJ2-3; D is possibly TRBD2 (6 bases). This CDR3 spans 16 amino acids. Germline V gene lookup returns CDR1 SGHRS and CDR2 YFSETQ. V lost 0 bases, J lost 6 bases, and 17 bases lay in between. The chain's CDR3 is CASSLARGTSWDTQYF. The CDR3 DNA sequence: TGCGCCAGCAGCTTGGCGCGCGGGACGTCGTGGGATACGCAGTATTTT.

The V call is TRBV5-4, the J call TRBJ2-3, with 7 bases aligning to TRBD2. Germline V gene data show CDR1 as SGHNT and CDR2 as YYREEE (reference sequence). After removal of 3 bases from V and 5 bases from J, the junction contained 12 bases not matched to a gene. This CDR3 has 16 residues. The CDR3 nucleotides are TGTGCCAGCAGCTGGGGTGGTGCGGGAGCGGGAGATACGCAGTATTTT. Its protein is CASSWGGAGAGDTQYF.

This chain connects TRBV11-3 to TRBJ2-5; TRBD2 aligns across 7 bases. Germline V lookup: CDR1 SGHNT, CDR2 YENEEA. The CDR3 totals 13 residues. The trim removed 6 bases at V and 5 bases at J, leaving 6 bases unmatched. CDR3 sequence reads: CASRGGRAETQYF. The CDR3 DNA is TGTGCCAGCAGGGGTGGGAGGGCCGAGACCCAGTACTTC.

This rearrangement joins TRBV7-9 to TRBJ2-7, with 10 bases that match TRBD2. V was clipped by 5 bases and J by 1 base; unmatched bases: 5. Germline loops: CDR1 SEHNR, CDR2 FQNEAQ (reference sequence). The CDR3 spans 15 residues. CDR3 nucleotides: TGTGCCAGCAGCGACACTAGCGGGGTGTCCTACGAGCAGTACTTC. Amino acid sequence: CASSDTSGVSYEQYF.

The chain is built from TRBV27 and TRBJ2-3; no reliable D call. V was cut by 4 bases and J by 1 base, with 15 bases left in between. Germline-derived CDR1 and CDR2 are MNHEY and SMNVEV (reference sequence). The CDR3 covers 16 residues. DNA of the CDR3: TGTGCCAGCAGTTGGAGTAGGCCGCGCGGCACAGATACGCAGTATTTT. As protein: CASSWSRPRGTDTQYF.

This clone was picked up a small number of times. This chain uses TRBV2 with TRBJ1-5; TRBD1 matches 7 bases. Germline V gives CDR1 SNHLY, CDR2 FYNNEI. V gave up 6 bases and J gave up 1 base; unmatched junction bases: 6. The CDR3 is 15 residues long. The CDR3 reads CASSLGQLSNQPQHF. Written as DNA, the CDR3 is TGTGCCAGCAGCCTGGGACAGTTAAGCAATCAGCCCCAGCATTTT.

The chain is built from TRBV28 and TRBJ1-2, with 10 bases aligning to TRBD1. The CDR3 covers 16 residues. Germline loops: CDR1 MDHEN, CDR2 SYDVKM. V dropped 3 bases and J dropped 6; count of bases not matched to a gene: 10. In DNA form, the CDR3 reads TGTGCCAGCAGTTTTAGCAGCGCGGGACAGGGGAATGGCTACACCTTC. Translated, it gives CASSFSSAGQGNGYTF.

CDR3 sequence reads: CASRPEDSADNEQYF. CDR3 nucleotides: TGTGCCAGCAGGCCCGAGGATAGCGCAGATAACGAGCAGTACTTC. The genes are TRBV6-1 and TRBJ2-7; D is possibly TRBD2 (5 bases). Per the germline V gene, CDR1 is MNHNS and CDR2 is SASEGT. Trimming stripped 6 bases from V and 5 bases from J, with 20 bases between. The CDR3 runs to 15 residues.

This rearrangement joins TRBV5-1 to TRBJ1-2; 8 nucleotides align to TRBD1. Germline-derived CDR1 and CDR2 are SGHRS and YFSETQ. The CDR3 extends over 14 amino acids. V shed 0 bases and J 6 bases; nucleotides not matched to a gene: 4. The CDR3 coding sequence is TGCGCCAGCAGCTTGGCGACAGGGGAAAATGGCTACACCTTC. As protein: CASSLATGENGYTF.

The chain has TRBV2 and TRBJ1-1; perhaps TRBD1 as D (6 bases). Trimming took 6 bases from V and 1 from J, leaving 12 bases between them. CDR3 length: 14 amino acids. Germline CDR1 reads SNHLY; CDR2 reads FYNNEI. The CDR3 loop reads CASRKQGPNTEAFF. As DNA, the CDR3 is TGTGCCAGCAGGAAACAGGGCCCGAACACTGAAGCTTTCTTT.

CDR3 in amino acids: CSVESYNEQFF. CDR3 bases: TGCAGCGTTGAATCTTACAATGAGCAGTTCTTC. V is TRBV29-1 and J is TRBJ2-1, with D unclear. The germline gives CDR1 SQVTM, CDR2 ANQGSEA. V shed 2 bases and J shed 4 bases, with 3 bases lying between them. CDR3 size: 11 residues.

The rearrangement joins TRBV6-6 to TRBJ2-3; no firm D call. Germline V gives CDR1 MNHNY, CDR2 SVGAGI (reference sequence). The length of the CDR3 is 16 residues. V was trimmed by 2 bases and J by 3 bases, leaving 15 bases between them. CDR3 sequence (DNA): TGTGCCAGCAGTTACGGTCTCAGGTCAGGAACAGATACGCAGTATTTT. Translated: CASSYGLRSGTDTQYF.

The rearrangement uses TRBV7-2 and TRBJ2-1; 11 bases line up with TRBD1. Per germline, CDR1 SGHTA and CDR2 FQGNSA. This CDR3 is 14 amino acids long. V lost 3 bases to trimming and J lost 8 bases; unmatched junction nucleotides: 3. This CDR3 is CASSFGQGADEQFF. The CDR3, as DNA: TGTGCCAGCAGCTTCGGACAGGGGGCGGATGAGCAGTTCTTC.

The CDR3 DNA reads as TGTGCCAGCAGCTTTTATACGGGGACTAGCACAGATACGCAGTATTTT. This gives the protein CASSFYTGTSTDTQYF. The rearrangement joins TRBV7-2 to TRBJ2-3; tentative D call: TRBD2 (6 bases). CDR1 is SGHTA, CDR2 FQGNSA, per germline. Trimming shortened V by 3 bases and J by 0 bases, and 13 bases separated the two germline ends. CDR3 size: 16 residues.

This clone was recorded once. V gene TRBV4-3 combines with J gene TRBJ2-7; D is unclear. The V gene lost 0 bases and the J gene lost 3 bases, with 9 bases spanning the gap. The CDR3 totals 14 residues. The germline V gene has CDR1 LGHNA and CDR2 YSLEER. The CDR3 reads CASSQDLEHYEQYF. Here the CDR3 DNA reads TGCGCCAGCAGCCAAGATCTCGAGCACTACGAGCAGTACTTC.

The chain recombines TRBV30 with TRBJ1-5; TRBD1 matches 10 bases. This CDR3 contains 15 residues. Trimming cost V 2 bases and J 3 bases; bases outside gene matches: 4. The germline CDR1 and CDR2 sequences are GTSNPN and SVGIG (reference sequence). The CDR3 region is CAWSTGQGNNQPQHF. The DNA for the CDR3 is TGTGCCTGGAGTACGGGACAGGGGAACAATCAGCCCCAGCATTTT.

Here the CDR3 reads CASSPWDRDETQYF. The CDR3 bases are TGTGCCAGCAGTCCATGGGACAGGGACGAGACCCAGTACTTC. The rearrangement uses TRBV27 and TRBJ2-5; 9 positions agree with TRBD1. The CDR3 totals 14 residues. The germline CDR1 and CDR2 sequences are MNHEY and SMNVEV (reference sequence). The V and J ends lost 5 bases and 5 bases, in that order; junction bases with no gene match: 6.

The rearrangement uses TRBV27 and TRBJ1-2; 7 nucleotides align to TRBD1. V shed 6 bases and J 4 bases; nucleotides not matched to a gene: 5. Germline V CDR1 and CDR2: MNHEY, SMNVEV (reference sequence). The CDR3 sequence is 13 residues long. CDR3 bases: TGTGCCAGCAGCCCGGGGACAGTCTATGGCTACACCTTC. Translation: CASSPGTVYGYTF.

The gene calls are TRBV7-8 and TRBJ1-1; TRBD1 agrees at 9 bases. This CDR3 contains 15 residues. The germline V gene has CDR1 SGHVS and CDR2 FQNEAQ. V dropped 7 bases and J dropped 3; count of bases not matched to a gene: 9. The CDR3 loop reads CASNRQGVPDTEAFF. In DNA, the CDR3 is TGTGCCAGCAACAGACAGGGGGTTCCGGACACTGAAGCTTTCTTT.

The chain couples TRBV7-6 to TRBJ2-6; 9 bases agree with TRBD1. The CDR3 consists of 18 residues. Per germline, CDR1 SGHVS and CDR2 FNYEAQ. With 5 bases clipped from V and 0 bases from J, the junction kept 8 bases outside the gene matches. Written as DNA, the CDR3 is TGTGCCAGCAGCCCAAGGACAGGGGCCCTCTCTGGGGCCAACGTCCTGACTTTC. This encodes CASSPRTGALSGANVLTF.

The rearrangement links TRBV25-1 to TRBJ2-2, with 7 bases fitting TRBD2. The CDR3 contains 15 residues. Germline CDR1 is MGHDK and CDR2 is SYGVNS. Trimming took 3 bases from V and 3 from J; bases not matched to a gene: 4. The CDR3 sequence: CASSETSRYTGELFF. The CDR3 DNA reads as TGTGCCAGCAGTGAGACTAGCCGATACACCGGGGAGCTGTTTTTT. Drawing the rest from reference TRBV25-1 and TRBJ2-2, the complete variable domain is EADIYQTPRYLVIGTGKKITLECSQTMGHDKMYWYQQDPGMELHLIHYSYGVNSTEKGDLSSESTVSRIRTEHFPLTLESARPSHTSQYLCASSETSRYTGELFFGEGSRLTVL.

This clone was seen just once. This chain joins TRBV6-6 and TRBJ2-7; D unresolved. The CDR3 has 14 amino acids. Trimming removed 3 bases from V and 2 bases from J, with 11 bases in between. Germline CDR1 is MNHNY and CDR2 is SVGAGI (reference sequence). The CDR3 region is CASSYESFTYEQYF. CDR3 in DNA: TGTGCCAGCAGTTATGAGTCTTTCACCTACGAGCAGTACTTC.

V is TRBV6-5 and J is TRBJ1-2; weak D call: TRBD1 (6 bases). The CDR3 loop spans 12 amino acids. Germline V CDR1 and CDR2: MNHEY, SVGAGI. The V and J ends lost 8 bases and 6 bases respectively, with 13 bases between them. Written as DNA, the CDR3 is TGTGCCAGCCGGGTAGAGGGGGATGGCTACACCTTC. This encodes CASRVEGDGYTF.

The V and J genes are TRBV13 and TRBJ2-1, with 11 bases identical to TRBD2. CDR3 length: 19 amino acids. The ends lost 6 bases at V and 2 bases at J; junction bases unmatched: 15. The germline V gene has CDR1 PRHDT and CDR2 FYEKMQ (reference sequence). The CDR3 DNA reads as TGTGCCAGCAGTTCCGGGACTAGCGGTCCCCCTGGCCCCTACAATGAGCAGTTCTTC. Its translation is CASSSGTSGPPGPYNEQFF.

This chain uses TRBV29-1 with TRBJ1-4, with 9 bases matching TRBD1. CDR3 length: 14 residues. Germline V gene data show CDR1 as SQVTM and CDR2 as ANQGSEA. V trimming: 7 bases; J trimming: 3 bases; junction bases outside the gene matches: 6. DNA of the CDR3: TGCAGCGCCAGGGACAGGGCGGCTAATGAAAAACTGTTTTTT. It codes for CSARDRAANEKLFF.